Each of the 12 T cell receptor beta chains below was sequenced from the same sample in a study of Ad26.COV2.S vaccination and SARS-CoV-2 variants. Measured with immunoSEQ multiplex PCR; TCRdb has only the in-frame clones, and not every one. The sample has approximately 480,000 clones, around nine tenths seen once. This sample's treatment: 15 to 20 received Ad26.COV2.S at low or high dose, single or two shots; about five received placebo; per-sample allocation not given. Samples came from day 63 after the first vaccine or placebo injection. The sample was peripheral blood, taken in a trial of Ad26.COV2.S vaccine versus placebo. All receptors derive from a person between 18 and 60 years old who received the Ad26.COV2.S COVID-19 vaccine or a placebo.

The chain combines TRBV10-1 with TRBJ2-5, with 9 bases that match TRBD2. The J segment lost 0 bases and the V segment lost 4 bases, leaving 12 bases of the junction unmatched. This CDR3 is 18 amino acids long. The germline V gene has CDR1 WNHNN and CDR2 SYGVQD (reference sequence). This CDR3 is CASSGGGLAGRYQETQYF. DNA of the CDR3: TGCGCCAGCAGTGGAGGGGGGCTAGCGGGGAGGTACCAAGAGACCCAGTACTTC.

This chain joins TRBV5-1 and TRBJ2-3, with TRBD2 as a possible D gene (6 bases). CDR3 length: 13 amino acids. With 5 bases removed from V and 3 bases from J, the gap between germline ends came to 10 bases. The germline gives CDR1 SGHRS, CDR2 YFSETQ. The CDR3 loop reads CASSGGTTDTQYF. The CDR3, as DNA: TGCGCCAGCAGTGGGGGGACTACAGATACGCAGTATTTT.

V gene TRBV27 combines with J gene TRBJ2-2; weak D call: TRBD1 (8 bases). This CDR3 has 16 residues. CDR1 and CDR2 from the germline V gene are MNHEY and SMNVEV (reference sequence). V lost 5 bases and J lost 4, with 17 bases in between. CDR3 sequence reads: CASSHGQGGPTGELFF. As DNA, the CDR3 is TGTGCCAGCAGTCACGGACAGGGAGGGCCCACCGGGGAGCTGTTTTTT.

This CDR3 is CASSSEPLDTEAFF. The CDR3 DNA sequence: TGCGCCAGCAGCTCGGAACCTCTCGACACTGAAGCTTTCTTT. The chain combines TRBV5-1 with TRBJ1-1, with D unclear. Germline loops: CDR1 SGHRS, CDR2 YFSETQ. Trimming removed 3 bases from V and 3 bases from J, with 12 bases in between. This CDR3 has 14 residues.

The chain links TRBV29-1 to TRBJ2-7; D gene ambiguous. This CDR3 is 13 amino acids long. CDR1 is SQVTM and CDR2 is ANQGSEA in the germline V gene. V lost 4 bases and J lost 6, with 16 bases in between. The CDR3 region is CSVAFVSSGEQYF. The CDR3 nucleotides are TGCAGCGTTGCCTTTGTCAGCTCTGGCGAGCAGTACTTC.

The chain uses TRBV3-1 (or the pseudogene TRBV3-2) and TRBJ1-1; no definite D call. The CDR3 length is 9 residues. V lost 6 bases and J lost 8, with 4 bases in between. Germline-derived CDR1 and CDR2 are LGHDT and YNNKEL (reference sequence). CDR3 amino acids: CASRLEAFF. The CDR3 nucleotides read TGTGCCAGCAGGCTCGAAGCTTTCTTT.

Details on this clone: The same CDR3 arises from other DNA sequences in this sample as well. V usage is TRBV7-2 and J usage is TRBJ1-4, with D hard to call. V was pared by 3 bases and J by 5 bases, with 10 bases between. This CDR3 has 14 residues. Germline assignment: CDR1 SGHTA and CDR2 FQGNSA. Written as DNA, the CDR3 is TGTGCCAGCAGCTTTGGTGGTACGAATGAAAAACTGTTTTTT. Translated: CASSFGGTNEKLFF.

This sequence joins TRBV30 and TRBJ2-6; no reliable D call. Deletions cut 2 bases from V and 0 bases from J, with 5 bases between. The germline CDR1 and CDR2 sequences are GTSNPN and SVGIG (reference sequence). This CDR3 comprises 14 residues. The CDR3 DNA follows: TGTGCCTGGAGTATGGACTCTGGGGCCAACGTCCTGACTTTC. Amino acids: CAWSMDSGANVLTF.

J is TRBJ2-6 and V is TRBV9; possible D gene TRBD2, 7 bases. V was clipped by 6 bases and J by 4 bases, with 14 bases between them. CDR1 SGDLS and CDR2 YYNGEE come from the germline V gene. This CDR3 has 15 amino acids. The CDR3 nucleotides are TGTGCCAGCAATCCGGGGGGCTCAGGGGCCAACGTCCTGACTTTC. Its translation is CASNPGGSGANVLTF.

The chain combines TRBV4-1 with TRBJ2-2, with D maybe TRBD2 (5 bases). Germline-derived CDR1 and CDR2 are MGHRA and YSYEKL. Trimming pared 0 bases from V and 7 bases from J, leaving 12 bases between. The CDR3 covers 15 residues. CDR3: CASSQDWGVGGELFF. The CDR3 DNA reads TGCGCCAGCAGCCAAGACTGGGGAGTAGGCGGGGAGCTGTTTTTT.

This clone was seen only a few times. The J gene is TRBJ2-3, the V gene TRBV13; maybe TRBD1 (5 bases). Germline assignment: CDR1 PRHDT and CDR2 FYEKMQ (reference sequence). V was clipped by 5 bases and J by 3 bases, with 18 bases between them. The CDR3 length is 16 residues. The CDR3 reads CASSPGNLRGTDTQYF. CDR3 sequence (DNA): TGTGCCAGCAGCCCAGGGAACCTTCGAGGTACAGATACGCAGTATTTT.

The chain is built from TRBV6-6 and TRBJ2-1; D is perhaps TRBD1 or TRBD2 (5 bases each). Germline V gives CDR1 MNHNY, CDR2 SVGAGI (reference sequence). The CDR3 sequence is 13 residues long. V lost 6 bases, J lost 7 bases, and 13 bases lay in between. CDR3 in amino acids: CASSTIGENEQFF. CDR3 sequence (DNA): TGTGCCAGCAGCACGATAGGGGAGAATGAGCAGTTCTTC.